This TCR beta chain was profiled in a study of immune evolution from preneoplasia to lung adenocarcinoma (dated by TCRdb to the early 2020s). About the investigation overall: HLA loss of heterozygosity was found in roughly 7% of AIS, about 16% of MIA and roughly 33% of ADC lesions, and in no AAH lesions. The study used immune gene expression, TCR sequencing and multiplex immunofluorescence to profile the immune contexture of lung adenocarcinoma precursors and invasive adenocarcinoma. Resected precursor lesions (AAH, AIS, MIA) and invasive adenocarcinomas were compared against paired morphologically normal lung tissue. Sample size was based on specimen availability rather than a prior power calculation. The immune data were combined with whole exome sequencing and methylation data from the same cohort of nodules. The overall cohort comprised approximately 53 patients with pulmonary nodules who underwent surgical resection. The TCR sequencing data were obtained from a few dozen patients. It was reported in the study that over a hundred samples were used for TCR sequencing. POLYSOLVER was used to infer Class I HLA alleles from exome data, while LOHHLA was used to detect allele-specific HLA loss.

Overall study outcomes, separate from this receptor: Normal lung had the highest top T cell clone frequencies, and these frequencies appeared to fall progressively from AAH through AIS, MIA and invasive adenocarcinoma. All patients were from Japan and China, so applicability to Western populations was uncertain. The findings rested on association rather than direct causation, and larger cohorts with long-term follow-up and longitudinal biopsies were considered necessary. The highest clonality was observed in normal lung, whereas higher T cell density and diversity but lower clonality appeared to be present in later-stage lesions. KRAS-mutant nodules showed the highest T cell clonality compared with EGFR-mutant or double wild-type lesions.

Using the immunoSEQ hsTCRbeta Kit, TCR beta CDR3 regions were sequenced from DNA. The published analysis was carried out like this. The ImmunoSEQ Analyzer was used to analyse the TCR sequencing data. T cell clonality was defined as 1 minus Pielou's evenness computed on productive rearrangements. The inverse Simpson index, applied to productive templates, was used to measure T cell diversity. T cell density was defined as TCR beta template counts normalized to usable DNA, with usable DNA estimated by amplification and sequencing of housekeeping genes. Two-sided Kruskal-Wallis tests were used to compare TCR metrics between histologic stages. Drawn from immuneACCESS, this table holds only the in-frame rearrangements with V and J called that TCRdb kept. Clones are partly lost; checked studies trace under half to an unresolved V gene and leave the rest unexplained. Clone size and the V and J calls come from that table; the DNA yielded D and trimming. The sample contains some 11,000 clones, roughly 84% of them found a single time. The ten largest account for 1.7% of the sample.

Trimming takes 5 bases off V and 2 bases off J; junction bases not matched to a gene: 18. From cysteine to phenylalanine, the CDR3 is 18 amino acids long. Left in the record is the CDR3 DNA by itself, 54 bases read in frame from the first base. Via the germline V gene, CDR1 is SGHAT and CDR2 FQNNGV. The patients had resection in Japan or China between about 2014 and 2018. Histologic diagnosis of each case was confirmed independently by two lung cancer pathologists on H&E slides. Macro-dissection after pathologic assessment enriched premalignant or tumor cells for nucleic acid extraction. FFPE tissue was used for DNA isolation with the AllPrep DNA/RNA FFPE Kit. As regards this clone: The antigen it binds to is not known. No base quality values were provided; no much bigger clone lies one nucleotide off.

This receptor chain uses TRBV11-2 and TRBJ2-7, with TRBD1 matching 7 junction bases. This clonotype was sampled from a person aged 70 to 79 with lung adenocarcinoma. What was sequenced was FFPE minimally invasive lung adenocarcinoma tissue. Sample cell subset or site, as interpreted from the label and publication: micro-invasive lung adenocarcinoma (MIA). The DNA sequence reads TGTGCCAGCAGCCTTGGTCCGATCGGGACAGAAGACCCCTACGAGCAGTACTTC. It specifies CASSLGPIGTEDPYEQYF. Reference TRBV11-2 and TRBJ2-7 proteins supply the regions before and after the CDR3; the full variable domain is: EAGVAQSPRYKIIEKRQSVAFWCNPISGHATLYWYQQILGQGPKLLIQFQNNGVVDDSQLPKDRFSAERLKGVDSTLKIQPAKLEDSAVYLCASSLGPIGTEDPYEQYFGPGTRLTVT.